This T cell receptor beta chain stems from a study of regulatory T cells in long-lasting Graves disease. Background on the study: The study counted Graves' disease as persistent given over 5 years of antithyroid drugs and positive TSH receptor antibodies.

Building the TCR beta libraries relied on iRepertoire HTBI primers, and CDR3 regions underwent Arm-PCR. TCRdb fed the multiplex PCR reads into MiXCR, producing one record per CDR3 protein. Here the sample spans a few hundred thousand distinct CDR3 sequences, more than 20% being singletons. Documented time point: persistent/refractory GD, antithyroid drugs over 5 years with positive TRAb. TCR sequences were obtained from RNA taken from PBMCs. Patients hailed from an endocrinology department in Xi'an, China. The receptor's source is a female donor with Graves disease. The input for sequencing was peripheral blood mononuclear cells (PBMCs), taken when the disease was refractory, from a patient treated with antithyroid drugs.

The CDR3, as DNA: TGTGCCAGCAGCCCGGGACTAGCGGGAGTTGTCCACGAGCAGTACTTC. This encodes CASSPGLAGVVHEQYF. This chain connects TRBV7-9 to TRBJ2-7; 14 nucleotides match TRBD2. The germline CDR1 and CDR2 sequences are SEHNR and FQNEAQ (reference sequence). CDR3 length: 16 amino acids. After removal of 5 bases from V and 5 bases from J, the junction contained 8 bases not matched to a gene.